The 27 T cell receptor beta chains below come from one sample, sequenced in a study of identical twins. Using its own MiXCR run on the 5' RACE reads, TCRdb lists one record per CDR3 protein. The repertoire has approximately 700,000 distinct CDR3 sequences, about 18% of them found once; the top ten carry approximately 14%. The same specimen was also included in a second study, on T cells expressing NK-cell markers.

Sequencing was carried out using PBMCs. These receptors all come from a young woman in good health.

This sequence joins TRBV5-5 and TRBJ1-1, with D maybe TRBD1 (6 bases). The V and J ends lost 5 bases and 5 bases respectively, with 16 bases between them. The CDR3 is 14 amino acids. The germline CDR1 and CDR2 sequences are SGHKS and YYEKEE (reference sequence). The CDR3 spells CASSHTGIGTEAFF. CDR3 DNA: TGTGCCAGCAGTCATACAGGGATTGGGACTGAAGCTTTCTTT.

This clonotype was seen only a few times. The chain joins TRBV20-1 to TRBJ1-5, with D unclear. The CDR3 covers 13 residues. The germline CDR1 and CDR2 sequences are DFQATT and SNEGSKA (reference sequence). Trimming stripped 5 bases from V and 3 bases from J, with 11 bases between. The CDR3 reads CSAGSTDNQPQHF. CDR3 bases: TGCAGTGCTGGGTCAACGGACAATCAGCCCCAGCATTTT.

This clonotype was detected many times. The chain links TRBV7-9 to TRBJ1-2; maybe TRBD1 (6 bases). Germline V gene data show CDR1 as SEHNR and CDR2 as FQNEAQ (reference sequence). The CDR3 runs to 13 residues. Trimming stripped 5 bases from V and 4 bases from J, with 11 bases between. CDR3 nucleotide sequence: TGTGCCAGCAGCCGACAGGACGCCTATGGCTACACCTTC. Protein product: CASSRQDAYGYTF. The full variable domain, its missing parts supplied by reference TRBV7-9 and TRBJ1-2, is DTGVSQNPRHKITKRGQNVTFRCDPISEHNRLYWYRQTLGQGPEFLTYFQNEAQLEKSRLLSDRFSAERPKGSFSTLEIQRTEQGDSAMYLCASSRQDAYGYTFGSGTRLTVV.

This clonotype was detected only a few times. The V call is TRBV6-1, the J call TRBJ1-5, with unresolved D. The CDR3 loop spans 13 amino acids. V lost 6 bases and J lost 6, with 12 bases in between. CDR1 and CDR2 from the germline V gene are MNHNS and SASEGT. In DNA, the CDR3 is TGTGCCAGCAGGCAACGGGGAGTTCAGCCCCAGCATTTT. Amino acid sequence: CASRQRGVQPQHF.

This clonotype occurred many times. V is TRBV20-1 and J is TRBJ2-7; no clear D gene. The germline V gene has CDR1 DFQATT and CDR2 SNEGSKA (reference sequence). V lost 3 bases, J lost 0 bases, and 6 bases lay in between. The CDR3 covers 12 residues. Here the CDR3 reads CSARGSSYEQYF. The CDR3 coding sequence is TGCAGTGCTAGGGGAAGCTCCTACGAGCAGTACTTC.

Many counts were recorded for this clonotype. In DNA, the CDR3 is TGCAGTGCTAGAGATCGGCGCACCCATGACTACGAGCAGTACTTC. The encoded protein is CSARDRRTHDYEQYF. This chain connects TRBV20-1 to TRBJ2-7; D not certain. The V end lost 0 bases, the J end lost 3 bases, and 15 bases lay between the germline ends. Germline-derived CDR1 and CDR2 are DFQATT and SNEGSKA (reference sequence). The CDR3 is 15 amino acids.

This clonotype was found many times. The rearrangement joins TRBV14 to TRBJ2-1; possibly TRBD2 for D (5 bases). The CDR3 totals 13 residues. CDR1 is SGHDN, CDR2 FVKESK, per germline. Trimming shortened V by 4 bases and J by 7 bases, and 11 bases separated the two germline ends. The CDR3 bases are TGTGCCAGCAGCCCCCGGAGGAGGAATGAGCAGTTCTTC. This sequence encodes CASSPRRRNEQFF.

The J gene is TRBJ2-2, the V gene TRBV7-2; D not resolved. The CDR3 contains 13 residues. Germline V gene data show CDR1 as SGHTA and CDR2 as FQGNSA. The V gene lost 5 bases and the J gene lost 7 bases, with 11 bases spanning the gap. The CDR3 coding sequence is TGTGCCAGCAGCCCAAACAGCCACGGGGAGCTGTTTTTT. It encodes CASSPNSHGELFF. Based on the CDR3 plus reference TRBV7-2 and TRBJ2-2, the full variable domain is GAGVSQSPSNKVTEKGKDVELRCDPISGHTALYWYRQSLGQGLEFLIYFQGNSAPDKSGLPSDRFSAERTGGSVSTLTIQRTQQEDSAVYLCASSPNSHGELFFGEGSRLTVL.

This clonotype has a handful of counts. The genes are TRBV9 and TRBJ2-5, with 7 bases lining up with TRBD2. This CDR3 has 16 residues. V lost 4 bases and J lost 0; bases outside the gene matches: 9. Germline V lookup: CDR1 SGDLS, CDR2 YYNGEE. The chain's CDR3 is CASSFTPLADQETQYF. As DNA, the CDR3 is TGTGCCAGCAGCTTCACCCCGCTAGCGGACCAAGAGACCCAGTACTTC.

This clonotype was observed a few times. The CDR3 reads CASGGQGARYSEGHEQYF. CDR3 in DNA: TGCGCCAGCGGTGGACAGGGGGCGCGATACTCAGAGGGCCACGAGCAGTACTTC. The J gene is TRBJ2-7, the V gene TRBV5-1, with 11 bases aligning to TRBD1. V lost 7 bases to trimming and J lost 5 bases; unmatched junction nucleotides: 20. CDR3 size: 18 residues. Germline V gives CDR1 SGHRS, CDR2 YFSETQ.

The CDR3 reads CASSEVLGLGEQFF. DNA of the CDR3: TGTGCCAGCAGTGAAGTACTAGGATTGGGCGAGCAGTTCTTC. J is TRBJ2-1 and V is TRBV2, with D possibly TRBD2 on 5 matching bases. The CDR3 has 14 amino acids. Germline CDR1 is SNHLY and CDR2 is FYNNEI. Trimming removed 1 base at V and 10 bases at J, with 14 bases between.

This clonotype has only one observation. This CDR3 is CASTPGGGYNEQFF. Here the CDR3 DNA reads TGTGCCAGCACTCCGGGGGGCGGATACAATGAGCAGTTCTTC. The V call is TRBV27, the J call TRBJ2-1; TRBD2 might be the D (7 bases). The V end lost 7 bases, the J end lost 4 bases, and 14 bases lay between the germline ends. Germline loops: CDR1 MNHEY, CDR2 SMNVEV (reference sequence). There are 14 residues in the CDR3.

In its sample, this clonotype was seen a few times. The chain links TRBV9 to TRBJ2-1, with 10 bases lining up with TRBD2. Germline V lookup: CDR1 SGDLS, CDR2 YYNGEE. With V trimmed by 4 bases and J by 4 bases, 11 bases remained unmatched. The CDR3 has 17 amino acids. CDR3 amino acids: CASSLTLVAGGYNEQFF. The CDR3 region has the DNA TGTGCCAGCAGCCTAACGCTGGTAGCGGGAGGTTACAATGAGCAGTTCTTC.

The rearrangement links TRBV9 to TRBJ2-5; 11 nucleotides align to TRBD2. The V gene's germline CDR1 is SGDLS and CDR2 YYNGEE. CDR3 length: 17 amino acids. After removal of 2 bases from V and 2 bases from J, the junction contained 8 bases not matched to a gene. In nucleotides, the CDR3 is TGTGCCAGCAGCGTCCGACCGGGACTAGCGGTACAAGAGACCCAGTACTTC. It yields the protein CASSVRPGLAVQETQYF. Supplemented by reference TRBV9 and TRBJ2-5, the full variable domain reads DSGVTQTPKHLITATGQRVTLRCSPRSGDLSVYWYQQSLDQGLQFLIQYYNGEERAKGNILERFSAQQFPDLHSELNLSSLELGDSALYFCASSVRPGLAVQETQYFGPGTRLLVL.

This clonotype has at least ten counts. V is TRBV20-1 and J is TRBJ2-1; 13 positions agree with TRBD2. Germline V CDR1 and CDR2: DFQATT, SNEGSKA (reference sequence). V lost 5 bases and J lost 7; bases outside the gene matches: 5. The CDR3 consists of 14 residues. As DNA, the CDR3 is TGCAGTGCTCTTACTAGCGGGAGGGGAAATGAGCAGTTCTTC. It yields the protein CSALTSGRGNEQFF.

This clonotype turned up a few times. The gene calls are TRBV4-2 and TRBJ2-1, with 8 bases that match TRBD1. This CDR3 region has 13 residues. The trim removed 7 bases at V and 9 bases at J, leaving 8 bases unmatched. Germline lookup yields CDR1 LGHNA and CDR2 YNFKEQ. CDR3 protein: CASKQGDSGEQFF. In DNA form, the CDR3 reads TGTGCCAGCAAACAGGGGGATTCGGGTGAGCAGTTCTTC.

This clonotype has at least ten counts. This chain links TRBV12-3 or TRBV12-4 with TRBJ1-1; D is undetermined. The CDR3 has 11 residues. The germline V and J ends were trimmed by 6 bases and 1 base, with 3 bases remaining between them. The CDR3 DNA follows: TGTGCCAGCAGCTCGAACACTGAAGCTTTCTTT. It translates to CASSSNTEAFF.

CDR3 sequence reads: CASSPSSSEETQYF. The DNA of the CDR3 is TGTGCCAGCTCACCATCTTCCAGCGAAGAGACCCAGTACTTC. The chain recombines TRBV18 with TRBJ2-5; D gene unclear. The CDR3 extends over 14 amino acids. V was shortened by 2 bases and J by 3 bases, with 10 bases between the two germline ends. Germline values: CDR1 KGHSH, CDR2 LQKENI. The full variable domain, in which reference TRBV18 and TRBJ2-5 provide the parts outside the CDR3, is NAGVMQNPRHLVRRRGQEARLRCSPMKGHSHVYWYRQLPEEGLKFMVYLQKENIIDESGMPKERFSAEFPKEGPSILRIQQVVRGDSAAYFCASSPSSSEETQYFGPGTRLLVL.

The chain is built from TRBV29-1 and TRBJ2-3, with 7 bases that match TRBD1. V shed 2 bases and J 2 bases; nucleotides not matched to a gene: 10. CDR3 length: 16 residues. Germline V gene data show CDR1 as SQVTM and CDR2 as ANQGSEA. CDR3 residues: CSVESPRQGITDTQYF. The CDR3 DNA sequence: TGCAGCGTTGAATCCCCTCGACAGGGTATCACAGATACGCAGTATTTT.

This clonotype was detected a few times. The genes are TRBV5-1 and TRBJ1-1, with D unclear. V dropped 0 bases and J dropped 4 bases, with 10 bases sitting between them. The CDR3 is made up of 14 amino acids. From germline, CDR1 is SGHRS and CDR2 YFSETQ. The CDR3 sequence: CASSLVGVSTEAFF. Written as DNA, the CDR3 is TGCGCCAGCAGCTTGGTTGGGGTTTCCACTGAAGCTTTCTTT.

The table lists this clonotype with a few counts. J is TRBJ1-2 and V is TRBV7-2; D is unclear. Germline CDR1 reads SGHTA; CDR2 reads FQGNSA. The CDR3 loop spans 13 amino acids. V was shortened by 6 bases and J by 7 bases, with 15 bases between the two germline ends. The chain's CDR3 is CASRPTQASGYTF. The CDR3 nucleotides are TGTGCCAGCAGACCTACTCAGGCGAGTGGCTACACCTTC.

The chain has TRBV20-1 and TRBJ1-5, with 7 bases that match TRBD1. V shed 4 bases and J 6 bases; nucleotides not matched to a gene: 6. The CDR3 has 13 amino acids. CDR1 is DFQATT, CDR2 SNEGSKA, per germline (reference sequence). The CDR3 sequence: CSATDRDGQPQHF. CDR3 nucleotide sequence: TGCAGTGCTACCGACAGGGATGGTCAGCCCCAGCATTTT.

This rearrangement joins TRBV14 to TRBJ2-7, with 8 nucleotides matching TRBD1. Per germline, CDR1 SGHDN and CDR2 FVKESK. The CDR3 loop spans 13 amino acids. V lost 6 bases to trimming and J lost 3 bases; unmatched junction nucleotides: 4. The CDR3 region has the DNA TGTGCCAGCAGGGACAGGGATGTCTACGAGCAGTACTTC. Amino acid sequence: CASRDRDVYEQYF.

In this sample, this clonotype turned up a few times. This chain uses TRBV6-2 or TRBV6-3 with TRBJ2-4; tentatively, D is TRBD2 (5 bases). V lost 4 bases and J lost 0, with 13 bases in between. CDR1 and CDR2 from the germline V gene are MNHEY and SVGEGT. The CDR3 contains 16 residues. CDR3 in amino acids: CASSLGRELAKNIQYF. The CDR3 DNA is TGTGCCAGCAGTTTAGGCCGGGAACTAGCCAAAAACATTCAGTACTTC.

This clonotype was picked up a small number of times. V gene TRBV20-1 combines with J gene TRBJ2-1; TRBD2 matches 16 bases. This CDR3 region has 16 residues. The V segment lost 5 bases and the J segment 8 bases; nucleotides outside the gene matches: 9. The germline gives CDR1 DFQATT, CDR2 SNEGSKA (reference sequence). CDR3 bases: TGCAGTGCTCCCGCGGGACTAGCGGGGGGGGTCTATGAGCAGTTCTTC. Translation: CSAPAGLAGGVYEQFF.

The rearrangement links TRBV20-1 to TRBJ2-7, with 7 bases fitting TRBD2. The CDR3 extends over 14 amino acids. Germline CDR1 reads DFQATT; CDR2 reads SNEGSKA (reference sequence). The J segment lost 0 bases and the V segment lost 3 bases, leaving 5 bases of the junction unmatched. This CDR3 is CSASPSGSSYEQYF. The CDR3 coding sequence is TGCAGTGCTAGCCCTAGCGGAAGCTCCTACGAGCAGTACTTC.

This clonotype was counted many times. The CDR3 DNA reads TGTGCCAGCAGATTTGGGGAGTTCGCGGGTGCAGATACGCAGTATTTT. It codes for CASRFGEFAGADTQYF. The chain links TRBV21-1 to TRBJ2-3; the table names TRBD2, a call not compared with the DNA. TRBV21-1 counts as a pseudogene. The CDR3 has 16 residues.